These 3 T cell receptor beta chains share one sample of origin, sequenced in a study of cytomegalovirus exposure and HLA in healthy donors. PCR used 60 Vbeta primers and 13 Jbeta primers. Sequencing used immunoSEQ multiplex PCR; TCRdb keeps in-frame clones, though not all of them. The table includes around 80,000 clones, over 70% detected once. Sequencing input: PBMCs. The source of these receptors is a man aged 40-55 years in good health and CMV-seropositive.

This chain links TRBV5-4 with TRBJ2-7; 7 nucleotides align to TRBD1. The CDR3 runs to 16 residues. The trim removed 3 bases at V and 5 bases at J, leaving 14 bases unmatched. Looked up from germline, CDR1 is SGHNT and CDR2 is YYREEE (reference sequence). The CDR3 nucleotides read TGTGCCAGCAGCTCAGACCTACAGGGGCAGAGGAACGAGCAGTACTTC. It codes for CASSSDLQGQRNEQYF.

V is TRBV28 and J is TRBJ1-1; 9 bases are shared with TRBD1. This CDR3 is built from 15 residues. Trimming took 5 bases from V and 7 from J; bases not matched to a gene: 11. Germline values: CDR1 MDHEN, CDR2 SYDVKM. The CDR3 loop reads CASSLFTGGRGEAFF. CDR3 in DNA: TGTGCCAGCAGTCTTTTCACAGGGGGCCGAGGTGAAGCTTTCTTT.

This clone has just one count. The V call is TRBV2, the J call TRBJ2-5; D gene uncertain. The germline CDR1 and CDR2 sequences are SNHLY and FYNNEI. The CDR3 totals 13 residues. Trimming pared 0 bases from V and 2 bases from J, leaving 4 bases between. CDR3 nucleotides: TGTGCCAGCAGTGAAGCGAGGCAAGAGACCCAGTACTTC. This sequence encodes CASSEARQETQYF.